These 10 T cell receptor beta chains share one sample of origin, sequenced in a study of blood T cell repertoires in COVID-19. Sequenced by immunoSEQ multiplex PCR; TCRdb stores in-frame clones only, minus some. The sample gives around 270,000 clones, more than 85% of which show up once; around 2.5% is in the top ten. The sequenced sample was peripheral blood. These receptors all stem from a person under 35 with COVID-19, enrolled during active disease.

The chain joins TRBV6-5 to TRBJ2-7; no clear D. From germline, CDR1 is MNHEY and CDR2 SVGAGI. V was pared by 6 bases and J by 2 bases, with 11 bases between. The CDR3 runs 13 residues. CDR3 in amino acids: CASRPRLAYEQYF. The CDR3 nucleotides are TGTGCCAGCAGACCCCGACTCGCCTACGAGCAGTACTTC.

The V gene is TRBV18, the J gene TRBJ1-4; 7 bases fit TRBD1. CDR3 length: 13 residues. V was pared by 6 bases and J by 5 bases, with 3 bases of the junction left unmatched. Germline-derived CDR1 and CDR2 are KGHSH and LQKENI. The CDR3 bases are TGTGCCAGCTCGTCCAGGGGGAATGAAAAACTGTTTTTT. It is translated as CASSSRGNEKLFF.

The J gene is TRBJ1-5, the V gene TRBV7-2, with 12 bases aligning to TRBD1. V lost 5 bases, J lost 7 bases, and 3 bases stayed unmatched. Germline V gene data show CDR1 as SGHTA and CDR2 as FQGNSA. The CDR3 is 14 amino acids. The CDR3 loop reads CASSRGTGGQPQHF. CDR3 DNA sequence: TGTGCCAGCAGCCGCGGGACAGGGGGCCAGCCCCAGCATTTT.

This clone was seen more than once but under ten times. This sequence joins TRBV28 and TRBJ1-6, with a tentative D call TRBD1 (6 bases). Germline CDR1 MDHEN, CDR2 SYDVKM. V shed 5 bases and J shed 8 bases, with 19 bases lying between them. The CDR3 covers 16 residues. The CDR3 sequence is CASSPEEQWTDSPLHF. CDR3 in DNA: TGTGCCAGCAGTCCAGAGGAGCAATGGACAGATTCACCCCTCCACTTT.

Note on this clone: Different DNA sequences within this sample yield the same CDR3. The CDR3 DNA reads TGTGCCAGTAGTATAACAGGGTATAGCAATCAGCCCCAGCATTTT. Translation: CASSITGYSNQPQHF. J is TRBJ1-5 and V is TRBV19, with D maybe TRBD1 (6 bases). Trimming cost V 2 bases and J 0 bases, with 8 bases left between them. This CDR3 has 15 residues. The germline V gene encodes CDR1 LNHDA and CDR2 SQIVND (reference sequence).

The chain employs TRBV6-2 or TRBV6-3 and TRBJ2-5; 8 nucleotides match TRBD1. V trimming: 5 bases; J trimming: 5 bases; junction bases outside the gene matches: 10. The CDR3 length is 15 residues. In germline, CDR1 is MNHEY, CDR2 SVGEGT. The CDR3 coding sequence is TGTGCCAGCAGTACCCGGACAGGGTTGGGGGAGACCCAGTACTTC. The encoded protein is CASSTRTGLGETQYF.

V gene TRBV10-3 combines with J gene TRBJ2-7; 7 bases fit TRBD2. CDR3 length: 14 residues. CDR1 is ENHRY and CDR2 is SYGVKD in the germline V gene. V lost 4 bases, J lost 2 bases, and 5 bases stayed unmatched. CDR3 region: CAISASGVAYEQYF. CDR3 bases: TGTGCCATCAGTGCAAGCGGGGTCGCCTACGAGCAGTACTTC.

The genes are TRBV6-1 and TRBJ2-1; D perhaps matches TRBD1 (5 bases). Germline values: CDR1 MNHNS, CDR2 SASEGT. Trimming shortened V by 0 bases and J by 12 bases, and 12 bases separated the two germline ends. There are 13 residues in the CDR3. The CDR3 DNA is TGTGCCAGCAGTGAAGCGGGGCAGGGCGGGCAGTTCTTC. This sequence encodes CASSEAGQGGQFF.

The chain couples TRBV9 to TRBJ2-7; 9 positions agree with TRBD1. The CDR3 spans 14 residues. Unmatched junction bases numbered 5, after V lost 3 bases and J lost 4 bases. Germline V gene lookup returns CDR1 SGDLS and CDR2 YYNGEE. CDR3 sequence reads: CASSGGDREYEQYF. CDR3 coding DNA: TGTGCCAGCAGCGGGGGGGACAGGGAGTACGAGCAGTACTTC.

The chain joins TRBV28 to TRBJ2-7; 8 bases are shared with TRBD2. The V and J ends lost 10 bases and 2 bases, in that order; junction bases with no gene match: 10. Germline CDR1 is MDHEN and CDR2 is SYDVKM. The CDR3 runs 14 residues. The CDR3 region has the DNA TGTGCCACCACGAGCGGGAGTCACACCTACGAGCAGTACTTC. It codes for CATTSGSHTYEQYF.